This is a list of T cell receptor beta chains from one sample in a study of beta chain features in type 1 diabetes. Repertoires were generated with immunoSEQ multiplex PCR, while TCRdb's copy carries only in-frame clones and drops some. The sample holds about 260,000 clones, 68% seen once. The sequenced material came from naive CD4+ T cells from blood. The receptors here all came from a man aged 25-45 years in good health. Each CDR3 is given without its conserved first and last residue.

v_call cdr3_aa
TRBV5-6 ASSFQETQY
TRBV7-9 ASSLGSNPNEQF
TRBV2 ASSDFRAGTGELF
TRBV29-1 SVVWQAVHYGYT
TRBV6-6 ASSYSINSPLH
TRBV30 AWSVQGEETQY
TRBV29-1 SVTRDNTQETQY
TRBV28 ASSPTSGRVVETQY
TRBV15 ATQVNTEAF
TRBV30 AWSAGLAGVDEQF
TRBV6-6 ASSMQASSYNEQF
TRBV30 AWSPGLYEF
TRBV30 AWRASTRGNQPQH
TRBV7-2 ASSLVLETQY
TRBV4-3 ASSPGLGETQY
TRBV11-2 ASSLRFVDTEAF
TRBV19 ASSIYNEQF
TRBV19 ASSIQGRADTQY
TRBV14 ASRNSGGGDYT
TRBV30 AWSPAGYGYT
TRBV21-1 ASSRRGTSQETQY
TRBV9 ASSVGSSGAPYEQY
TRBV4-1 ASSQASGSVYEQY
TRBV6-5 ASSPTNRGPGYT
TRBV30 AWLPGQTYQETQY
TRBV5-1 ASGGGGNYNEQF
TRBV9 ASSVAQKNTEAF
TRBV30 AWSVRRGRETQY
TRBV6-4 ASSDNRGFYGYT
TRBV30 AWGGRKNSPLH
TRBV5-6 ASSLAWDRGNEQY
TRBV20-1 SASAADTQY